The clone carrying this T cell receptor beta chain occurred a few times. Antigen specificity is unknown. TCRdb reprocessed the RT-PCR reads with MiXCR, giving one entry per CDR3 protein. The sample carries under 750,000 distinct CDR3 sequences, 12% recorded once. This sample was included in a study of response to subunit inactivated influenza vaccine. Germline V gene sequence: CDR1 SGHRS, CDR2 YFSETQ. After removal of 2 bases from V and 5 bases from J, the junction contained 9 bases not matched to a gene. The CDR3 runs to 16 residues. Study results and caveats: T cells newly recruited by each seasonal influenza vaccination are few, the authors suggested.

The chain combines TRBV5-1 with TRBJ2-1; TRBD2 agrees at 8 bases. The TCR originated in a man aged 45-65 years who received an inactivated influenza vaccine. The material sequenced was PBMCs from blood, taken on the day of vaccination. CDR3 in DNA: TGCGCCAGCAGCTTAAGGACTAGCAGCAGTAACAATGAGCAGTTCTTC. As protein: CASSLRTSSSNNEQFF.